A single sample is the source of the 10 T cell receptor beta chains below, sequenced in a study of B cell selection in AIRE deficiency. Sorted regulatory T cells were CD4-positive, CD25-high and CD127-low or negative. Only in-frame clones appear in the TCRdb table, and some are missing; sequencing was by immunoSEQ multiplex PCR. Of around 14,000 clones in the sample, about 93% are singletons; the top ten hold approximately 0.99%. What was sequenced was Tregs sorted from PBMCs. These receptors all come from a human donor with AIRE deficiency.

This sequence joins TRBV25-1 and TRBJ1-6, with no clear D. The CDR3 has 13 amino acids. Germline values: CDR1 MGHDK, CDR2 SYGVNS. V gave up 4 bases and J gave up 5 bases, with 6 bases separating them. The CDR3 DNA reads as TGTGCCAGCAGTGGACACAATAATTCACCCCTCCACTTT. Translated, it gives CASSGHNNSPLHF.

The V gene is TRBV2, the J gene TRBJ2-3, with unresolved D. CDR1 and CDR2 (germline): SNHLY, FYNNEI. Trimming pared 8 bases from V and 3 bases from J, leaving 12 bases between. The CDR3 covers 13 residues. CDR3 sequence reads: CASVSEDTDTQYF. In nucleotides, the CDR3 is TGTGCCAGCGTCTCTGAGGATACAGATACGCAGTATTTT. Based on the CDR3 plus reference TRBV2 and TRBJ2-3, the full variable domain is EPEVTQTPSHQVTQMGQEVILRCVPISNHLYFYWYRQILGQKVEFLVSFYNNEISEKSEIFDDQFSVERPDGSNFTLKIRSTKLEDSAMYFCASVSEDTDTQYFGPGTRLTVL.

This chain uses TRBV7-2 with TRBJ2-6; D might be TRBD1 or TRBD2, each matching 5 bases. In germline, CDR1 is SGHTA, CDR2 FQGNSA. V was cut by 5 bases and J by 2 bases, with 19 bases left in between. This CDR3 contains 18 residues. The CDR3 is CASSERGSGTAGANVLTF. The CDR3 nucleotides read TGTGCCAGCAGCGAACGTGGGTCAGGGACCGCTGGGGCCAACGTCCTGACTTTC.

In this sample, this clone turned up a few times. This chain uses TRBV19 with TRBJ1-2; 8 positions agree with TRBD1. Germline V lookup: CDR1 LNHDA, CDR2 SQIVND (reference sequence). The CDR3 has 14 residues. With 3 bases clipped from V and 7 bases from J, the junction kept 7 bases outside the gene matches. CDR3 coding DNA: TGTGCCAGTAGTATGCCGGGGACAGGACGTGGCTACACCTTC. This codes for CASSMPGTGRGYTF.

This clone was seen a single time. This chain connects TRBV6-1 to TRBJ2-2; 10 positions match TRBD2. The germline gives CDR1 MNHNS, CDR2 SASEGT. The CDR3 consists of 14 residues. Losses at the gene ends were 11 bases for V and 3 bases for J; bases not matched to a gene: 6. CDR3 loop: CASGTSAYTGELFF. DNA of the CDR3: TGTGCCTCAGGGACTAGCGCTTACACCGGGGAGCTGTTTTTT.

V and J are TRBV27 and TRBJ1-1; TRBD1 is a possible D gene (6 bases). Germline CDR1 reads MNHEY; CDR2 reads SMNVEV (reference sequence). V was pared by 4 bases and J by 4 bases, with 13 bases between. This CDR3 is built from 14 residues. CDR3 sequence (DNA): TGTGCCAGCAGTTCAGAGGGGGTGGGCACTGAAGCTTTCTTT. It yields the protein CASSSEGVGTEAFF.

The V and J genes are TRBV5-8 and TRBJ2-7; D remains ambiguous. The V gene lost 0 bases and the J gene lost 4 bases, with 17 bases spanning the gap. The CDR3 contains 16 residues. Germline V gives CDR1 SGHTS, CDR2 YDEGEE. In DNA, the CDR3 is TGTGCCAGCAGCTTGGGCAAGGGCCTACCGAGTTACGAGCAGTACTTC. This encodes CASSLGKGLPSYEQYF.

This chain links TRBV28 with TRBJ1-1; possibly TRBD1 for D (5 bases). Trimming removed 6 bases from V and 4 bases from J, with 9 bases in between. Germline loops: CDR1 MDHEN, CDR2 SYDVKM. The CDR3 totals 12 residues. The CDR3 nucleotides read TGTGCCAGCAGGAGCGGGGGCACTGAAGCTTTCTTT. Protein product: CASRSGGTEAFF.

The chain employs TRBV10-3 and TRBJ1-2, with D perhaps TRBD1 (6 bases). Trimming left V 2 bases short and J 3 bases short, with 10 bases between. This CDR3 contains 14 residues. Germline assignment: CDR1 ENHRY and CDR2 SYGVKD. CDR3 DNA sequence: TGTGCCATCAGTGAGGACCCAGGGGACTATGGCTACACCTTC. Amino acids: CAISEDPGDYGYTF.

A single count supports this clone. The J gene is TRBJ2-5, the V gene TRBV7-8; D unresolved. The CDR3 spans 13 residues. Germline-derived CDR1 and CDR2 are SGHVS and FQNEAQ. Trimming stripped 5 bases from V and 5 bases from J, with 12 bases between. In DNA, the CDR3 is TGTGCCAGCAGCCCTCTCGTCTCCGAGACCCAGTACTTC. The encoded protein is CASSPLVSETQYF. Complete variable domain (other parts from reference TRBV7-8 and TRBJ2-5): GAGVSQSPRYKVAKRGQDVALRCDPISGHVSLFWYQQALGQGPEFLTYFQNEAQLDKSGLPSDRFFAERPEGSVSTLKIQRTQQEDSAVYLCASSPLVSETQYFGPGTRLLVL.